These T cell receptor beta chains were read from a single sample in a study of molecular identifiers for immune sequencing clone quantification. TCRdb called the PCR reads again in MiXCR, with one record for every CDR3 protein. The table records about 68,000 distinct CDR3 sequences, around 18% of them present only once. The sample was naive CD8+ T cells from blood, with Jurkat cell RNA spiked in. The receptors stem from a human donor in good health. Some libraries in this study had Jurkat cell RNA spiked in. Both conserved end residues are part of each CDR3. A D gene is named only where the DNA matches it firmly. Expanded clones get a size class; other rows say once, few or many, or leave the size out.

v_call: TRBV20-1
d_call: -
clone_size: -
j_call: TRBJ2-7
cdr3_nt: TGCAGTGCTAGAGAGGAGGGCAATTACGAGCAGTACTTC
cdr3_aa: CSAREEGNYEQYF

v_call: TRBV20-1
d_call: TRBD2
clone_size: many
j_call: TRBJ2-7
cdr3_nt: TGCAGTGCTAGAGATTTGGGACTAGCGGGTTACGAGCAGTACTTC
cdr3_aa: CSARDLGLAGYEQYF

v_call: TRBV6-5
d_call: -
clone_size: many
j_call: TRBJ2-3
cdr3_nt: TGTGCCAGCAGAATAGGGCCATACACAGATACGCAGTATTTT
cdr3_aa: CASRIGPYTDTQYF

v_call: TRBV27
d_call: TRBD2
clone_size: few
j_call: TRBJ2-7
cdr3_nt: TGTGCCAGCAGTTACGGGACTAGCGGAACCTACGAGCAGTACTTC
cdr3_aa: CASSYGTSGTYEQYF

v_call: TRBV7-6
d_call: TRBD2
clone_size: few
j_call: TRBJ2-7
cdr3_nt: TGTGCCAGCAGCCGACTGGGCGGGGGGGAGCAGTACTTC
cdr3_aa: CASSRLGGGEQYF

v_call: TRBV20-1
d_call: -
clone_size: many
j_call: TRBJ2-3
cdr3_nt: TGCAGTGCTAGAGATTTGTGGGCGGGATCTAGCACAGATACGCAGTATTTT
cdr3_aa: CSARDLWAGSSTDTQYF

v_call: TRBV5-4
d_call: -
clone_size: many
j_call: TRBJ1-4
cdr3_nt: TGTGCCAGCAGCCGAGTTACGGCGGGACATGATGAAAAACTGTTTTTT
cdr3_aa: CASSRVTAGHDEKLFF

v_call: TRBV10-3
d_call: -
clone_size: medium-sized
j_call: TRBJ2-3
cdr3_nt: TGTGCCATGAGGGACCCTCTCGGCACAGATACGCAGTATTTT
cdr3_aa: CAMRDPLGTDTQYF

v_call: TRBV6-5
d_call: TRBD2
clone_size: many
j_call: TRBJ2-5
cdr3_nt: TGTGCCACCGCCTGGGCGGGAGGGCTAGAGACCCAGTACTTC
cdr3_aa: CATAWAGGLETQYF

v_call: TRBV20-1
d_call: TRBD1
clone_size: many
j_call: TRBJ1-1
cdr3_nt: TGCAGTGCTAAAGATGGGACAGGACTTTCGAGCGGGGGTGAAGCTTTCTTT
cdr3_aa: CSAKDGTGLSSGGEAFF

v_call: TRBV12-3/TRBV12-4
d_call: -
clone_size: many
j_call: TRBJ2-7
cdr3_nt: TGTGCCAGCACCGACGTCACTTATCCCTACGAGCAGTACTTC
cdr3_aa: CASTDVTYPYEQYF

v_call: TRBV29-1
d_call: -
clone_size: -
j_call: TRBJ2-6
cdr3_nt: TGCAGCGTTGAAGTAGGTGCCTCTGGGGCCAACGTCCCGACTTTC
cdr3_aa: CSVEVGASGANVPTF

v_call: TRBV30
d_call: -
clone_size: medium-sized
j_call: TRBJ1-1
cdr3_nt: TGTGCCTGGAGTGTACGAGGGGGCACTGAAGCTTTCTTT
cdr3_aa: CAWSVRGGTEAFF

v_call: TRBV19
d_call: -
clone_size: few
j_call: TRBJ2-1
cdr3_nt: TGTGCCAGTAGTATATTTGAGGGAGGCAATGAGCAGTTCTTC
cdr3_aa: CASSIFEGGNEQFF

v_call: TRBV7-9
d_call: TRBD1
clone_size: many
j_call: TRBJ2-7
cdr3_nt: TGTGCCAGCAGCATAAGGACAGGGGGCGTCGAGCAGTACTTC
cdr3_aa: CASSIRTGGVEQYF

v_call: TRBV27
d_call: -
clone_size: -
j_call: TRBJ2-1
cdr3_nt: TGTGCCAGCAGGCTAAATGGGGGGCTCAGTGAGCAGTTCTTC
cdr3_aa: CASRLNGGLSEQFF

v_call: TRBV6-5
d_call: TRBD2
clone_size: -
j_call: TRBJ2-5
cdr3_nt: TGTGCCAGCAGTTACGAGCGGGAGCGTATGGAGACCCAGTACTTC
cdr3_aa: CASSYERERMETQYF

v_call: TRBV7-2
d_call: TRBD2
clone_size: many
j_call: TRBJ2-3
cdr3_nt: TGTGCCAGCAGCCTGGGACTAGCGCTCACAGATACGCAGTATTTT
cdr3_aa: CASSLGLALTDTQYF

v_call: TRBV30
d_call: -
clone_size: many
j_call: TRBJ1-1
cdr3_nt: TGTGCCTGGAGTATAGGGGGGAACACTGAAGCTTTCTTT
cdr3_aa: CAWSIGGNTEAFF

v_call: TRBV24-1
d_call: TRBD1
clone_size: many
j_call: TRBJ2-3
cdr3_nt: TGTGCCACTTGGGACAGTAGCACAGATACGCAGTATTTT
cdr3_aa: CATWDSSTDTQYF

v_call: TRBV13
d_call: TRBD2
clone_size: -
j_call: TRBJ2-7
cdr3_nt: TGTGCCAGCAGCCAACAAGCGGGAGCTCATTACGAGCAGTACTTC
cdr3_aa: CASSQQAGAHYEQYF

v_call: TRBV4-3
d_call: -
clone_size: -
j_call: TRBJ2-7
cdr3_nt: TGCGCCAGCAGCCAGTTGATACAGGGAAACGAGCAGTACTTC
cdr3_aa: CASSQLIQGNEQYF

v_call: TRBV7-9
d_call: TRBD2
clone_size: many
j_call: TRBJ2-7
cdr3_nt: TGTGCCAGCAGCTCAACTAGCGGACGCTCCTACGAGCAGTACTTC
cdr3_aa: CASSSTSGRSYEQYF

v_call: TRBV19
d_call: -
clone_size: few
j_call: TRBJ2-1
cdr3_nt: TGTGCCAGTAGTATTCTCGCCCTCCCCCAGGATGAGCAGTTCTTC
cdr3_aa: CASSILALPQDEQFF

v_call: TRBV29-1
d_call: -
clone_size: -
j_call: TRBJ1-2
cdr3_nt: TGCAGTCCTCAAGGGCCAGGGGAAGATTACTATGGCTACACCTTC
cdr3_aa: CSPQGPGEDYYGYTF

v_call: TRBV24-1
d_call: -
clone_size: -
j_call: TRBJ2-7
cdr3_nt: TGTGCCACCAGTGATCTCGGCTCGACAGGCCACTACGAGCAGTACTTC
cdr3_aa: CATSDLGSTGHYEQYF

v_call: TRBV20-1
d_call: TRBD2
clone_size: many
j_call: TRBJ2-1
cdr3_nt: TGCAGTGCTAGAGATTCGTGGACTAGCGGGGTCCCCAATGAGCAGTTCTTC
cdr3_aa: CSARDSWTSGVPNEQFF

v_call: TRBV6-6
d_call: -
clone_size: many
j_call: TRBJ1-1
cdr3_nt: TGTGCCAGCAGTTACGAATCGACAGGATTAGCAGCTTTCTTT
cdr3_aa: CASSYESTGLAAFF

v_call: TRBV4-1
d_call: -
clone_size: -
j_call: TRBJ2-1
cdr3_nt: TGCGCCAGCAGCCCTAGGACTACCTACGAGCAGTTCTTC
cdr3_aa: CASSPRTTYEQFF

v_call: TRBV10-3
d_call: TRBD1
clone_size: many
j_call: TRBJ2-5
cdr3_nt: TGTGCCATCAGTGAGTCGTCGGGACAGGTAATGGAGACCCAGTACTTC
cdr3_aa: CAISESSGQVMETQYF

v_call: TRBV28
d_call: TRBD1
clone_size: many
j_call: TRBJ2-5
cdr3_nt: TGTGCCAGCAGTTTTTTCGGGACAGGGCAAGAGACCCAGTACTTC
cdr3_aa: CASSFFGTGQETQYF

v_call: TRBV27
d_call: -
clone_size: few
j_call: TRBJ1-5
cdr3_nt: TGTGCCAGCAGTTTGCGCCCGAGTAGTCAGCCCCAGCATTTT
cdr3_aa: CASSLRPSSQPQHF

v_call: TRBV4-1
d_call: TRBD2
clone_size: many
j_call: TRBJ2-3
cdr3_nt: TGCGCCAGCAGCCCCTTTTTCGACGGGAGGGAAGATACGCAGTATTTT
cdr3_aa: CASSPFFDGREDTQYF

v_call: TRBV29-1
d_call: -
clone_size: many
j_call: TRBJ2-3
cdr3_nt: TGCAGCGTTGAACGGGAGACAGATACGCAGTATTTT
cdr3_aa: CSVERETDTQYF

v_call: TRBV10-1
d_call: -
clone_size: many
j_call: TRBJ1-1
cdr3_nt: TGCGCCAGCAGCTCCATTGGCAGGGGCGGATGGGGAACTGAAGCTTTCTTT
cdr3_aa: CASSSIGRGGWGTEAFF

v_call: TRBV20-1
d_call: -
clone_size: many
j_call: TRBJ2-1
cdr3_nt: TGCAGTGCTAGAGATCTTGGCTCCTACAATGAGCAGTTCTTC
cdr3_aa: CSARDLGSYNEQFF

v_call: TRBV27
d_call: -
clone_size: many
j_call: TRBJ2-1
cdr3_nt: TGTGCCAGCAGTTTATCACAGAGCTCCTACAATGAGCAGTTCTTC
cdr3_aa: CASSLSQSSYNEQFF

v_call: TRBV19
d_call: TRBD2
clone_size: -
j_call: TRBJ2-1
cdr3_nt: TGTGCCTCCAGTTCCGGGACTAGCGTACCTAGGGAGCAGTTCTTC
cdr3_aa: CASSSGTSVPREQFF

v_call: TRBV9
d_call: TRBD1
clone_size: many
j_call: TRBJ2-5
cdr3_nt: TGTGCCAGCAGCGTAGCTCAGCCCGGGACAGGGGAAGAGACCCAGTACTTC
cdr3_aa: CASSVAQPGTGEETQYF

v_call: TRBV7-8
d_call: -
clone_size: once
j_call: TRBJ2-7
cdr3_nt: TGTGCCAGCAGCTTAGAAACGGAAGCCAACGAGCAGTACTTC
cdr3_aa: CASSLETEANEQYF

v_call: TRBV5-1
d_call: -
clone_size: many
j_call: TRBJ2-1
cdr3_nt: TGCGCCAGCAGCTTGGTGATCGGACAGACTCGTCGCAATGAGCAGTTCTTC
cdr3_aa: CASSLVIGQTRRNEQFF

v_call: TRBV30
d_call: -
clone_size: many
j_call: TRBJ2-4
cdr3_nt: TGTGCCTGGAGTGTACTCGGGGATGTTCAGTACTTC
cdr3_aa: CAWSVLGDVQYF

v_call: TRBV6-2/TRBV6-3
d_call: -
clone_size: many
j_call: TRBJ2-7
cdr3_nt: TGTGCCAGCAGTTACTCGGCGGGCTACGAGCAGTACTTC
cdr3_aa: CASSYSAGYEQYF

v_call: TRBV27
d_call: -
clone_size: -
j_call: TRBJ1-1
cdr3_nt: TGTGCCTGCAGTTTATCGGGCAGAAAGAACACTGAAGCTTTCTTT
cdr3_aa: CACSLSGRKNTEAFF

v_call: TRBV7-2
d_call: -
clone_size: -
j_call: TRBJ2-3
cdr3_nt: TGTGCCTGCAGCTTAATTCCGGGGGGCAGCACAGATACGCAGTATTTT
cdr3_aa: CACSLIPGGSTDTQYF

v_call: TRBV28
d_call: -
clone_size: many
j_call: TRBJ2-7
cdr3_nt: TGTGCCTACCGTCCGCGGAGCTCCTACGAGCAGTACTTC
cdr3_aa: CAYRPRSSYEQYF

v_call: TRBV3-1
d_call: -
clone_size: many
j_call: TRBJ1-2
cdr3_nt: TGTGCCAGCAGCCAAGATGAGGAAGCAGCCCACTATGGCTACACCTTC
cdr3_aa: CASSQDEEAAHYGYTF

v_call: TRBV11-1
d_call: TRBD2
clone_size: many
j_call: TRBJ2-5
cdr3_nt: TGTGCCAGCAGTCAAGGGGCTAGCGGGAGTATGGAAGAGACCCAGTACTTC
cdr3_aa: CASSQGASGSMEETQYF

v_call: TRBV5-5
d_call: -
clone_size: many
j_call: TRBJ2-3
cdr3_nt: TGTGCCAGCAGCCTAGGACGGACTAGCACAGATACGCAGTATTTT
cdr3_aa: CASSLGRTSTDTQYF

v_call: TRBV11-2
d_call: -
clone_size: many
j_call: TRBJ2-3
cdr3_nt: TGTGCCAGCAGCTGGGGGGTAGATACGCAGTATTTT
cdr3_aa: CASSWGVDTQYF

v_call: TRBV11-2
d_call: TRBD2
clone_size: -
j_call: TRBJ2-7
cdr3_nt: TGTGCCAGCAGCTCGGGGTTAGCGGGGGGCTACGAGCAGTACTTC
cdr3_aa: CASSSGLAGGYEQYF

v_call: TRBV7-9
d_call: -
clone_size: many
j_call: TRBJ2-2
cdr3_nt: TGTGCCAGCAGCTTAGCAGGGGTCCCCGGGGAGCTGTTTTTT
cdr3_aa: CASSLAGVPGELFF

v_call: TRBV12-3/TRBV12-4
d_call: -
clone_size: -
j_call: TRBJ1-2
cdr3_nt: TGTGCCAGCAGTTTAGGGGAAGTCTATGGCTACACCTTC
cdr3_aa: CASSLGEVYGYTF